This T cell receptor beta chain was identified during a study of identical twins. Study-wide points: It was possible that invariant MAIT and iNKT cells partly confounded the zero-insertion analyses.

From the 5' RACE reads, TCRdb called clonotypes with MiXCR, one entry per CDR3 protein. This sample yields some 500,000 distinct CDR3 sequences, of which 20% to 25% are seen a single time; roughly 0.91% belongs to the top ten. The CDR3 totals 14 residues. V lost 1 base and J lost 4; bases outside the gene matches: 5. Germline V gene lookup returns CDR1 DFQATT and CDR2 SNEGSKA (reference sequence). In the case of this clonotype: Antigen: not known.

These same data were also listed under a study on T cells expressing NK-cell markers. As that study records: As a fraction of CD8+ T cells, dominant NKG2C+ clonotypes reached roughly 1.0-7.5% in six donors. Four donors showed these clonotypes also leading the CD3+CD56-NKG2C+ fraction.

The clonotype originates from a young woman in good health. The specimen was CD4+ T cells sorted from blood. V is TRBV20-1 and J is TRBJ2-7, with 9 bases lining up with TRBD1. The CDR3 region has the DNA TGCAGTGCTAGAGCCGGGACAGGGCTGTACGAGCAGTACTTC. Protein sequence: CSARAGTGLYEQYF.